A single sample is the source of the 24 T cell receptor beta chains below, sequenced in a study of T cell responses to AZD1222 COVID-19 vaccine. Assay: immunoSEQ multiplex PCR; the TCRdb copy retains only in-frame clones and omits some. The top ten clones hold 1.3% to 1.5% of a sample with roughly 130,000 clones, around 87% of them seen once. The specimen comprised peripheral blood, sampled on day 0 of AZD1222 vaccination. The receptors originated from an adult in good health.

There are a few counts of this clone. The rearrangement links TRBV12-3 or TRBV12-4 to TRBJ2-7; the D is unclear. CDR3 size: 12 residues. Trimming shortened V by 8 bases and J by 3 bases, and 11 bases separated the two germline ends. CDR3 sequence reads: CASGRTNYEQYF. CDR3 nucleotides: TGTGCCAGCGGAAGAACCAACTACGAGCAGTACTTC.

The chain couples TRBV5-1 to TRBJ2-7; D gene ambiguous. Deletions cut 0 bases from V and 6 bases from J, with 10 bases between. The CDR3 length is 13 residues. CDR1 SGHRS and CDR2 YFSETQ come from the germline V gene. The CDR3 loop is CASSLEAVREQYF. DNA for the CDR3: TGCGCCAGCAGCTTGGAGGCGGTCCGCGAGCAGTACTTC.

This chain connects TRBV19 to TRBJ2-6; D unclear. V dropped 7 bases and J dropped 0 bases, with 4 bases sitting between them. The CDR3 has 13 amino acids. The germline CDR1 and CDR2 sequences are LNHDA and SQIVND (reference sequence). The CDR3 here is CASISSGANVLTF. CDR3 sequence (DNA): TGTGCCAGTATAAGCTCTGGGGCCAACGTCCTGACTTTC.

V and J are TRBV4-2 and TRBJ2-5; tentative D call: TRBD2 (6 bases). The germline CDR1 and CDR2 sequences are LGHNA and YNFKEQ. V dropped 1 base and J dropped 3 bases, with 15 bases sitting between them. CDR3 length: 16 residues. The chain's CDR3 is CASSQAPEAGKETQYF. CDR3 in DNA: TGTGCCAGCAGCCAAGCGCCAGAAGCGGGTAAAGAGACCCAGTACTTC.

This CDR3 reads CASSLEGGRFRGNQPQHF. As DNA, the CDR3 is TGTGCCAGCAGCTTGGAGGGTGGACGGTTTCGCGGCAATCAGCCCCAGCATTTT. The chain has TRBV5-6 and TRBJ1-5; no reliable D call. The V gene lost 0 bases and the J gene lost 2 bases, with 18 bases spanning the gap. The CDR3 length is 18 residues. Germline lookup yields CDR1 SGHDT and CDR2 YYEEEE.

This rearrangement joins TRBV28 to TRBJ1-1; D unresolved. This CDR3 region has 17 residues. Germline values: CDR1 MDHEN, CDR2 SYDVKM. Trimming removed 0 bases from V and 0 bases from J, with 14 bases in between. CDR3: CASSLWALGSMNTEAFF. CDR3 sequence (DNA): TGTGCCAGCAGTTTATGGGCCTTGGGGTCTATGAACACTGAAGCTTTCTTT.

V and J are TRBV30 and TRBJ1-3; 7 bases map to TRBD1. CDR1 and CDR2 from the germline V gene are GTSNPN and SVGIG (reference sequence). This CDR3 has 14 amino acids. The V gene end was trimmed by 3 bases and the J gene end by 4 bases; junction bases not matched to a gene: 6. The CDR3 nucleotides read TGTGCCTGGAGAGGGACAGTATTCGGAAACACCATATATTTT. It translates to CAWRGTVFGNTIYF.

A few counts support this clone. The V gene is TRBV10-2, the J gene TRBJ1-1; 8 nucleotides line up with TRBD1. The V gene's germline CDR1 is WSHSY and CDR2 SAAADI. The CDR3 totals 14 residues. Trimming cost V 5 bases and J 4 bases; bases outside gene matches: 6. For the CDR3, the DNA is TGCGCCAGCAGTTTCGACAGGGGTGGCACTGAAGCTTTCTTT. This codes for CASSFDRGGTEAFF.

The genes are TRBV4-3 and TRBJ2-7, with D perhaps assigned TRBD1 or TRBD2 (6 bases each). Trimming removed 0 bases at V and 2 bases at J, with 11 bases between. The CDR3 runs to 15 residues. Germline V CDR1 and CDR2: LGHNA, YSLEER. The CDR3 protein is CASSQDSGGPYEQYF. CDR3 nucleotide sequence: TGCGCCAGCAGCCAAGATTCCGGGGGCCCCTACGAGCAGTACTTC.

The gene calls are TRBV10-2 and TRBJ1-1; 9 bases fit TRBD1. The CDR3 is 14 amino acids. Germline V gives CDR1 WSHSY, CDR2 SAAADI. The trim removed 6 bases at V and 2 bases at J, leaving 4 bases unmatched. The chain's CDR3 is CASRLGQGNTEAFF. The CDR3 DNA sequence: TGCGCCAGCAGGTTGGGACAGGGAAACACTGAAGCTTTCTTT.

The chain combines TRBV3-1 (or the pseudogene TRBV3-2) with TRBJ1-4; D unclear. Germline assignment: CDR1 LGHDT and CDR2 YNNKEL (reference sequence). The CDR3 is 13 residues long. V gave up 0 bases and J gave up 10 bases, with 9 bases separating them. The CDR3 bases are TGTGCCAGCAGCCAAGAAGTAATCGGAAAACTGTTTTTT. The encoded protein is CASSQEVIGKLFF.

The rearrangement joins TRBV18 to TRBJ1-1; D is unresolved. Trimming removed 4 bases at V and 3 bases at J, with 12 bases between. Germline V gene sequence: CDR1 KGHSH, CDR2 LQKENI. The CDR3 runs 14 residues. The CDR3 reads CASSLQGGDTEAFF. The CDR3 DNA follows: TGTGCCAGCTCACTTCAAGGCGGGGACACTGAAGCTTTCTTT. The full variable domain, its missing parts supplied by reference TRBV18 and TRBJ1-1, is NAGVMQNPRHLVRRRGQEARLRCSPMKGHSHVYWYRQLPEEGLKFMVYLQKENIIDESGMPKERFSAEFPKEGPSILRIQQVVRGDSAAYFCASSLQGGDTEAFFGQGTRLTVV.

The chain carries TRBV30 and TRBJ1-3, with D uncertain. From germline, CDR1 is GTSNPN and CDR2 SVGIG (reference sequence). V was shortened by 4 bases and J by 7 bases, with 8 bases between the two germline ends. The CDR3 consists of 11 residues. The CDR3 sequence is CAWTVGNTIYF. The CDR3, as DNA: TGTGCCTGGACGGTCGGCAACACCATATATTTT.

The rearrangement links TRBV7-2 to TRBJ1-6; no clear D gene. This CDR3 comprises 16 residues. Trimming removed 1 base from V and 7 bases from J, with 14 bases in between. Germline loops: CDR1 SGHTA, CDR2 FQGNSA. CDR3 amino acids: CASSLGRTTENSPLHF. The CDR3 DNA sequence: TGTGCCAGCAGCTTAGGCCGGACTACGGAAAATTCACCCCTCCACTTT.

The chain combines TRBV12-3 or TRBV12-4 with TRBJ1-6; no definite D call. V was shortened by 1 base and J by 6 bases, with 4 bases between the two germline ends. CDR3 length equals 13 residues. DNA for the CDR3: TGTGCCAGCAGTTTAGGCGGTAATTCACCCCTCCACTTT. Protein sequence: CASSLGGNSPLHF.

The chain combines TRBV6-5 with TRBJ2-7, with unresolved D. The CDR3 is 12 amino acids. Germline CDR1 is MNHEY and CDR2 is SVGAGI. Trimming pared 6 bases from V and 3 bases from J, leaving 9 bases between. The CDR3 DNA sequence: TGTGCCAGCAGCCCCCCGAGCTACGAGCAGTACTTC. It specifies CASSPPSYEQYF.

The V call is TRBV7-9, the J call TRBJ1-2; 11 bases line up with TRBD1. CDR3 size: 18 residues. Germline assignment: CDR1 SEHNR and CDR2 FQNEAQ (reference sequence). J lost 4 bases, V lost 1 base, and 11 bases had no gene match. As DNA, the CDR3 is TGTGCCAGCAGCTTAGATCTCCCCCGCGGACAGGGGGCCTATGGCTACACCTTC. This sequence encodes CASSLDLPRGQGAYGYTF.

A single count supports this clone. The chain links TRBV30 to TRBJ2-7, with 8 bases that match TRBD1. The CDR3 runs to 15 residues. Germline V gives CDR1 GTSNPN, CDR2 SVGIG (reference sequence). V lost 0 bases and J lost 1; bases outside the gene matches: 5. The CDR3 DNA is TGTGCCTGGAGTGTTGGGACAGGTGGTTCCTACGAGCAGTACTTC. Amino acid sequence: CAWSVGTGGSYEQYF.

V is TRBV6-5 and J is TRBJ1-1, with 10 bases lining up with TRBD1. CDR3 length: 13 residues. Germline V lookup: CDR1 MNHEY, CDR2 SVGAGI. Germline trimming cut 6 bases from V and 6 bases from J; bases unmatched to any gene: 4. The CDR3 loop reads CASSFGQGAEAFF. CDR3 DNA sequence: TGTGCCAGCAGCTTCGGACAGGGGGCTGAAGCTTTCTTT.

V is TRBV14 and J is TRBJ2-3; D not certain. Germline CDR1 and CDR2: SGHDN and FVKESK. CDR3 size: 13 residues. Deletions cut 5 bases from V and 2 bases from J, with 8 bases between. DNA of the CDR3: TGTGCCAGCAGCGTCCTTCACACAGATACGCAGTATTTT. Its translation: CASSVLHTDTQYF.

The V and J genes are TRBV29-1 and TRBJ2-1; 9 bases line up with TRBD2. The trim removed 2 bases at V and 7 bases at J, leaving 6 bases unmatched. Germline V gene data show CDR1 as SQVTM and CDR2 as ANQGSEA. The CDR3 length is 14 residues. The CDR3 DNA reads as TGCAGCGTTGAAAGAGCGGGGGGCCCTAATGAGCAGTTCTTC. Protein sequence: CSVERAGGPNEQFF.

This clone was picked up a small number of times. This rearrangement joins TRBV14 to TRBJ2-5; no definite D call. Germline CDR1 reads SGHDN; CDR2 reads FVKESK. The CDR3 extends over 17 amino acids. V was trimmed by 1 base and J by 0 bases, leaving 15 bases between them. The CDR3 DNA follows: TGTGCCAGCAGCCAAGGGATACGGAGAAAGTACCAAGAGACCCAGTACTTC. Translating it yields CASSQGIRRKYQETQYF. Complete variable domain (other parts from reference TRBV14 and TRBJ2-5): EAGVTQFPSHSVIEKGQTVTLRCDPISGHDNLYWYRRVMGKEIKFLLHFVKESKQDESGMPNNRFLAERTGGTYSTLKVQPAELEDSGVYFCASSQGIRRKYQETQYFGPGTRLLVL.

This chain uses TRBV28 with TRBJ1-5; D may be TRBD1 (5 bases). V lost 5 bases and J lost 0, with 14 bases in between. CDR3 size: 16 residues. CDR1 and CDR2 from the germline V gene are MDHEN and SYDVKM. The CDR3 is CASSMGGRGSNQPQHF. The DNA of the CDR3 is TGTGCCAGCAGTATGGGGGGGAGGGGTAGCAATCAGCCCCAGCATTTT.

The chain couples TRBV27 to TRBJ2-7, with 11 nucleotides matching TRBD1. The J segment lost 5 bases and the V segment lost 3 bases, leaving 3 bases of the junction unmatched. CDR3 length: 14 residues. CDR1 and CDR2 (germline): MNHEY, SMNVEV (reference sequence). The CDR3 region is CASSFGQGANEQYF. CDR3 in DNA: TGTGCCAGCAGTTTTGGACAGGGGGCAAACGAGCAGTACTTC.